The 24 T cell receptor beta chains below all came from one sample that was sequenced in a study of regulatory T cells in long-lasting Graves disease. Time point reported: persistent/refractory GD, antithyroid drugs over 5 years with positive TRAb. PBMC-derived RNA was used for the TCR library. According to the study, TCR beta libraries were built with iRepertoire HTBI primers and CDR3-region Arm-PCR. TCRdb called the multiplex PCR reads again in MiXCR, with one record for every CDR3 protein. Altogether over 350,000 distinct CDR3 sequences are present, 20% being singletons, with the ten largest covering more than 20%. The sequencing used peripheral blood mononuclear cells (PBMCs), collected when the disease was refractory, from a patient treated with antithyroid drugs. The origin of the receptors is a female donor with Graves disease.

The gene calls are TRBV5-4 and TRBJ2-4, with 9 bases matching TRBD1. The CDR3 contains 16 residues. Germline V gives CDR1 SGHNT, CDR2 YYREEE (reference sequence). V lost 0 bases and J lost 7; bases outside the gene matches: 8. CDR3: CASSLARTGEENIQYF. The CDR3 DNA follows: TGTGCCAGCAGCTTGGCCCGGACAGGGGAGGAGAACATTCAGTACTTC.

This clonotype occurred a few times. The V call is TRBV27, the J call TRBJ1-6, with 10 bases identical to TRBD1. This CDR3 comprises 17 residues. The trim removed 4 bases at V and 5 bases at J, leaving 8 bases unmatched. Per the germline V gene, CDR1 is MNHEY and CDR2 is SMNVEV (reference sequence). The CDR3 sequence is CASSSTRGTGDNSPLHF. The CDR3 DNA is TGTGCCAGCAGTTCGACCCGGGGGACAGGGGATAATTCACCCCTCCACTTT.

This clonotype was seen at least ten times. The J gene is TRBJ2-4, the V gene TRBV3-1, with D hard to call. Per the germline V gene, CDR1 is LGHDT and CDR2 is YNNKEL (reference sequence). The CDR3 runs 14 residues. Trimming left V 3 bases short and J 9 bases short, with 15 bases between. Written as DNA, the CDR3 is TGTGCCAGCAGCCATTTGAGGTACAGAGGCATTCAGTACTTC. It encodes CASSHLRYRGIQYF.

This clonotype occurred many times. For the CDR3, the DNA is TGTGCCAGCCGACCCAACTATGGCTACACCTTC. This gives the protein CASRPNYGYTF. V is TRBV28 and J is TRBJ1-2, with no clear D. The V end was cut by 8 bases, the J end by 2 bases, with 6 bases between. In germline, CDR1 is MDHEN, CDR2 SYDVKM. The CDR3 is 11 residues long.

The chain recombines TRBV12-3 or TRBV12-4 with TRBJ2-2, with D perhaps matching TRBD2 (6 bases). The CDR3 length is 15 residues. Trimming took 7 bases from V and 0 from J, leaving 12 bases between them. CDR3 in DNA: TGTGCCAGCATCATGGGACTCCCGAACACCGGGGAGCTGTTTTTT. It encodes CASIMGLPNTGELFF.

Comments on this clonotype: Since a much larger clone is just one base distant, this may be a read error. Because it lacks the conserved phenylalanine or tryptophan at the end, this CDR3 is likely a read error. The rearrangement links TRBV30 to TRBJ2-5; no clear D gene. V shed 8 bases and J shed 4 bases, with 11 bases lying between them. Germline V CDR1 and CDR2: GTSNPN, SVGIG (reference sequence). This CDR3 has 11 residues. CDR3 nucleotides: TGTGCCGGACGGGCTGGAGAGACCCAGTACTCC. Translating it yields CAGRAGETQYS.

J is TRBJ2-7 and V is TRBV29-1, with TRBD1 matching 7 bases. Germline V gene data show CDR1 as SQVTM and CDR2 as ANQGSEA. Trimming at V came to 2 bases and at J to 6 bases, leaving 1 base not matched to a gene. CDR3 length equals 11 residues. CDR3: CSVETGVEQYF. As DNA, the CDR3 is TGCAGCGTTGAAACAGGGGTCGAGCAGTACTTC.

The gene calls are TRBV28 and TRBJ2-3; D is tentatively TRBD1 or TRBD2 (5 bases each). This CDR3 contains 14 residues. Germline lookup yields CDR1 MDHEN and CDR2 SYDVKM. V was trimmed by 0 bases and J by 4 bases, leaving 8 bases between them. CDR3 sequence (DNA): TGTGCCAGCAGTTTATGGGGGGAGCCAGATACGCAGTATTTT. It translates to CASSLWGEPDTQYF.

The chain links TRBV6-1 to TRBJ2-5, with D possibly called TRBD1 or TRBD2 (5 bases each). This CDR3 comprises 12 residues. Germline assignment: CDR1 MNHNS and CDR2 SASEGT. V lost 8 bases and J 4 bases, leaving 11 bases between the germline ends. The DNA for the CDR3 is TGTGCCAGCCGAGGGGCGGGAGAGACCCAGTACTTC. This translates into CASRGAGETQYF.

The chain links TRBV6-1 to TRBJ1-6, with a possible D match to TRBD1 (5 bases). V lost 4 bases to trimming and J lost 0 bases, with 19 bases between them. The CDR3 has 19 amino acids. Germline CDR1 and CDR2: MNHNS and SASEGT. The CDR3 DNA follows: TGTGCCAGCAGTGGCCCAGGGTTTTCTTGGGGCTCCTATAATTCACCCCTCCACTTT. This gives the protein CASSGPGFSWGSYNSPLHF.

This clonotype was seen at least ten times. V is TRBV15 and J is TRBJ1-1, with D maybe TRBD1 (6 bases). The CDR3 contains 14 residues. V dropped 1 base and J dropped 4 bases, with 10 bases sitting between them. Germline V lookup: CDR1 LNHNV, CDR2 YYDKDF (reference sequence). CDR3 sequence (DNA): TGTGCCACCAGCAGAGTGGCAGGGGTCACTGAAGCTTTCTTT. This encodes CATSRVAGVTEAFF. Filled out from reference TRBV15 and TRBJ1-1, the complete variable domain reads DAMVIQNPRYQVTQFGKPVTLSCSQTLNHNVMYWYQQKSSQAPKLLFHYYDKDFNNEADTPDNFQSRRPNTSFCFLDIRSPGLGDTAMYLCATSRVAGVTEAFFGQGTRLTVV.

The chain is built from TRBV15 and TRBJ2-1; weak D call: TRBD2 (5 bases). CDR3 length equals 16 residues. The V gene's germline CDR1 is LNHNV and CDR2 YYDKDF (reference sequence). Trimming stripped 4 bases from V and 2 bases from J, with 15 bases between. CDR3 in DNA: TGTGCCACCAGCAAAGGGCCCGCCGGGACCTACAATGAGCAGTTCTTC. It is translated as CATSKGPAGTYNEQFF.

The chain uses TRBV14 and TRBJ2-7, with TRBD1 as a possible D gene (5 bases). Germline V gene lookup returns CDR1 SGHDN and CDR2 FVKESK. The germline V and J ends were trimmed by 2 bases and 5 bases, with 10 bases remaining between them. This CDR3 contains 13 residues. CDR3 in amino acids: CASSQTQGHEQYF. CDR3 nucleotide sequence: TGTGCCAGCAGCCAAACGCAGGGCCACGAGCAGTACTTC.

This clonotype has a count of ten or more. This rearrangement joins TRBV7-2 to TRBJ1-5; no definite D call. This CDR3 region has 12 residues. Trimming cost V 5 bases and J 10 bases, with 12 bases left between them. The germline V gene has CDR1 SGHTA and CDR2 FQGNSA. DNA for the CDR3: TGTGCCAGCAGCCATAGTGGTCTACCCCAGCATTTT. Translated: CASSHSGLPQHF.

This clonotype showed up just a few times. The genes are TRBV18 and TRBJ2-2; tentative D call: TRBD2 (5 bases). The V gene's germline CDR1 is KGHSH and CDR2 LQKENI. CDR3 length: 14 amino acids. V was trimmed by 6 bases and J by 6 bases, leaving 14 bases between them. The CDR3 sequence: CASSADLNSGELFF. CDR3 sequence (DNA): TGTGCCAGCTCGGCGGACTTAAACTCCGGGGAGCTGTTTTTT.

A remark on this clonotype: A much larger clonotype is one base distant, so this may be a read error. The chain uses TRBV27 and TRBJ1-4, with unresolved D. The germline CDR1 and CDR2 sequences are MNHEY and SMNVEV (reference sequence). This CDR3 is 16 amino acids long. Trimming removed 4 bases at V and 7 bases at J, with 19 bases between. The CDR3 here is CASSSNGMGVGEKLFF. The CDR3 nucleotides are TGTGCCAGCAGTTCCAATGGGATGGGAGTCGGTGAAAAACTGTTTTTT.

At least ten counts were recorded for this clonotype. The chain links TRBV7-6 to TRBJ2-7; 8 bases align to TRBD1. CDR3 length: 16 amino acids. The germline V gene has CDR1 SGHVS and CDR2 FNYEAQ. The V segment lost 5 bases and the J segment 5 bases; nucleotides outside the gene matches: 14. The CDR3 loop is CASSTPNRQGSHEQYF. The CDR3 region has the DNA TGTGCCAGCAGCACCCCTAATCGACAGGGGTCCCACGAGCAGTACTTC.

This clonotype came up a few times. This sequence joins TRBV20-1 and TRBJ1-2; no clear D. Deletions cut 3 bases from V and 8 bases from J, with 16 bases between. From germline, CDR1 is DFQATT and CDR2 SNEGSKA (reference sequence). The CDR3 has 13 amino acids. CDR3 loop: CSASFVSHHGYTF. Here the CDR3 DNA reads TGCAGTGCTAGTTTTGTCAGTCACCACGGCTACACCTTC.

This chain links TRBV10-2 with TRBJ2-7; TRBD2 agrees at 13 bases. Germline V CDR1 and CDR2: WSHSY, SAAADI. The V segment lost 2 bases and the J segment 5 bases; nucleotides outside the gene matches: 3. The CDR3 runs 15 residues. In DNA, the CDR3 is TGCGCCAGCAGTGAGGTCGGACTAGCGGGAGACGAGCAGTACTTC. Protein: CASSEVGLAGDEQYF.

The chain carries TRBV27 and TRBJ2-7, with D possibly called TRBD1 or TRBD2 (5 bases each). Between the trimmed V and J ends, which lost 2 bases and 1 base, there was a span of 12 bases. The germline CDR1 and CDR2 sequences are MNHEY and SMNVEV (reference sequence). The CDR3 extends over 15 amino acids. The CDR3 region is CASSLNVGPSYEQYF. As DNA, the CDR3 is TGTGCCAGCAGTTTAAATGTGGGACCGTCCTACGAGCAGTACTTC.

The chain is built from TRBV7-2 and TRBJ2-2; 8 positions match TRBD2. V was clipped by 7 bases and J by 6 bases; unmatched bases: 7. Germline lookup yields CDR1 SGHTA and CDR2 FQGNSA. This CDR3 comprises 14 residues. The CDR3 sequence is CASIPGLVSGELFF. DNA of the CDR3: TGTGCCAGCATCCCGGGACTAGTATCCGGGGAGCTGTTTTTT.

This clonotype was picked up a small number of times. The chain recombines TRBV5-1 with TRBJ2-7; 10 bases match TRBD2. This CDR3 is 20 amino acids long. Germline V gene data show CDR1 as SGHRS and CDR2 as YFSETQ. Germline trimming cut 3 bases from V and 1 base from J; bases unmatched to any gene: 19. The CDR3 sequence is CASSSSLGDPGLALSYEQYF. CDR3 coding DNA: TGCGCCAGCAGCTCCTCTTTAGGAGATCCGGGACTAGCGCTATCCTACGAGCAGTACTTC. Full variable domain (outside the CDR3, taken from reference TRBV5-1 and TRBJ2-7): KAGVTQTPRYLIKTRGQQVTLSCSPISGHRSVSWYQQTPGQGLQFLFEYFSETQRNKGNFPGRFSGRQFSNSRSEMNVSTLELGDSALYLCASSSSLGDPGLALSYEQYFGPGTRLTVT.

V is TRBV4-3 and J is TRBJ2-5; possible D gene TRBD2, 5 bases. This CDR3 has 15 amino acids. Per the germline V gene, CDR1 is LGHNA and CDR2 is YSLEER. V dropped 1 base and J dropped 4 bases, with 13 bases sitting between them. The CDR3 protein is CASSQGFGGGETQYF. CDR3 in DNA: TGCGCCAGCAGCCAAGGGTTCGGTGGAGGAGAGACCCAGTACTTC.

This clonotype was seen just once. J is TRBJ2-7 and V is TRBV20-1; TRBD2 is a possible D gene (6 bases). CDR1 and CDR2 (germline): DFQATT, SNEGSKA (reference sequence). V shed 1 base and J shed 4 bases, with 14 bases lying between them. The CDR3 spans 14 residues. CDR3 coding DNA: TGCAGTGCTAGAGCGATTGGAGGGGCATACGAGCAGTACTTC. Amino acids: CSARAIGGAYEQYF.